The 21 T cell receptor beta chains below come from one sample, sequenced in a study of shared clonotypes between healthy human individuals. Using immunoSEQ multiplex PCR, the repertoire was profiled, and TCRdb retains in-frame clones only, with some absent. The sample lists 2 million to 2.5 million clones; about 92% were seen once. The sample consisted of naive CD4+ T cells from PBMCs. Subset given: CD45RA+ positively selected. All receptors come from a man between 18 and 29 years old in good health. Some clones in this sample may be carry-over from other donors' samples.

V gene TRBV11-2 combines with J gene TRBJ2-7; 9 nucleotides line up with TRBD1. The CDR3 extends over 15 amino acids. V was clipped by 4 bases and J by 4 bases; unmatched bases: 8. Looked up from germline, CDR1 is SGHAT and CDR2 is FQNNGV. The CDR3 protein is CASSSYRDREYEQYF. Here the CDR3 DNA reads TGTGCCAGCAGCTCGTACCGGGACAGGGAATACGAGCAGTACTTC.

This clone showed up just once. The chain employs TRBV28 and TRBJ2-3, with D possibly matching TRBD1 (6 bases). This CDR3 contains 14 residues. CDR1 is MDHEN and CDR2 is SYDVKM in the germline V gene. The germline V and J ends were trimmed by 7 bases and 3 bases, with 14 bases remaining between them. CDR3 in DNA: TGTGCCAGCACCGGACAGCTGCGGACAGATACGCAGTATTTT. Amino acid sequence: CASTGQLRTDTQYF.

The CDR3 sequence is CASSLSRSGASTDTQYF. CDR3 coding DNA: TGCGCCAGCAGCTTGTCTAGGAGCGGAGCGAGCACAGATACGCAGTATTTT. V gene TRBV5-1 combines with J gene TRBJ2-3; the D gene is possibly TRBD2 (5 bases). The CDR3 contains 17 residues. Deletions cut 1 base from V and 0 bases from J, with 15 bases between. In germline, CDR1 is SGHRS, CDR2 YFSETQ. The full variable domain, in which reference TRBV5-1 and TRBJ2-3 provide the parts outside the CDR3, is KAGVTQTPRYLIKTRGQQVTLSCSPISGHRSVSWYQQTPGQGLQFLFEYFSETQRNKGNFPGRFSGRQFSNSRSEMNVSTLELGDSALYLCASSLSRSGASTDTQYFGPGTRLTVL.

The CDR3 nucleotides are TGTGCCAGCAGTTTAGGGGTGCCCTACGAGCAGTACTTC. It is translated as CASSLGVPYEQYF. The chain carries TRBV27 and TRBJ2-7; D unresolved. The CDR3 has 13 residues. V was shortened by 2 bases and J by 2 bases, with 7 bases between the two germline ends. Germline V gene sequence: CDR1 MNHEY, CDR2 SMNVEV (reference sequence).

The chain joins TRBV4-1 to TRBJ2-7; TRBD1 is a possible D gene (6 bases). The CDR3 has 14 residues. V shed 4 bases and J shed 4 bases, with 14 bases lying between them. Germline lookup yields CDR1 MGHRA and CDR2 YSYEKL. CDR3 nucleotides: TGCGCCAGCAGCCTCTACCAGGGGTCGTACGAGCAGTACTTC. It yields the protein CASSLYQGSYEQYF.

CDR3 sequence (DNA): TGTGCCAGCAGCCGAGAACCAAACACCGGGGAGCTGTTTTTT. It codes for CASSREPNTGELFF. The V and J genes are TRBV4-2 and TRBJ2-2; D unresolved. Trimming cost V 4 bases and J 2 bases, with 8 bases left between them. The CDR3 consists of 14 residues. From germline, CDR1 is LGHNA and CDR2 YNFKEQ.

Regarding this clone: This sample includes further DNA sequences coding for the same CDR3. This chain links TRBV5-1 with TRBJ1-2; TRBD1 aligns across 9 bases. Per the germline V gene, CDR1 is SGHRS and CDR2 is YFSETQ. J lost 2 bases, V lost 2 bases, and 1 base had no gene match. The CDR3 spans 14 residues. CDR3 protein: CASSLGQGNYGYTF. The CDR3 bases are TGCGCCAGCAGCTTAGGACAGGGGAACTATGGCTACACCTTC.

This clone was seen only once. This chain uses TRBV7-2 with TRBJ2-7, with TRBD2 matching over 12 bases. Germline-derived CDR1 and CDR2 are SGHTA and FQGNSA. The CDR3 has 16 amino acids. J gave up 4 bases and V 4 bases, and 8 bases lay outside the gene matches. CDR3 in amino acids: CASSSRLAGERYEQYF. In DNA, the CDR3 is TGTGCCAGCAGCTCCCGACTAGCGGGAGAGCGGTACGAGCAGTACTTC.

V is TRBV7-6 and J is TRBJ2-7; 10 nucleotides match TRBD1. There are 16 residues in the CDR3. Trimming cost V 5 bases and J 0 bases; bases outside gene matches: 7. Looked up from germline, CDR1 is SGHVS and CDR2 is FNYEAQ. The CDR3: CASSPTDRGLSYEQYF. The CDR3 DNA reads as TGTGCCAGCAGCCCAACCGACAGGGGGCTCTCCTACGAGCAGTACTTC.

The J gene is TRBJ2-1, the V gene TRBV9; 8 bases are shared with TRBD2. Germline CDR1 reads SGDLS; CDR2 reads YYNGEE. The CDR3 runs 16 residues. With V trimmed by 1 base and J by 6 bases, 9 bases remained unmatched. The CDR3 DNA follows: TGTGCCAGCAGCGTAACCGGGACTAGAGCTCCCAATGAGCAGTTCTTC. Translating gives CASSVTGTRAPNEQFF.

This sequence joins TRBV18 and TRBJ2-7; D is possibly TRBD2 (6 bases). In germline, CDR1 is KGHSH, CDR2 LQKENI. Deletions cut 3 bases from V and 4 bases from J, with 10 bases between. This CDR3 comprises 13 residues. In nucleotides, the CDR3 is TGTGCCAGCTCACCCTCGACTAGTTACGAGCAGTACTTC. It yields the protein CASSPSTSYEQYF.

The table lists this clone with a count of one. The V gene is TRBV2, the J gene TRBJ2-5; D possibly corresponds to TRBD2 (6 bases). V was shortened by 6 bases and J by 5 bases, with 13 bases between the two germline ends. Germline V CDR1 and CDR2: SNHLY, FYNNEI. The CDR3 runs 13 residues. The CDR3 sequence: CASRGDFGETQYF. CDR3 nucleotides: TGTGCCAGCAGAGGGGACTTTGGGGAGACCCAGTACTTC.

The genes are TRBV5-1 and TRBJ2-7, with 10 positions matching TRBD1. Germline lookup yields CDR1 SGHRS and CDR2 YFSETQ. V was clipped by 5 bases and J by 5 bases; unmatched bases: 10. The CDR3 is 15 amino acids. CDR3 sequence: CASRPLDRGRNEQYF. The CDR3 nucleotides read TGCGCCAGCAGACCCCTCGACAGGGGGCGTAACGAGCAGTACTTC.

The chain is built from TRBV28 and TRBJ2-1; TRBD2 matches at 8 bases. The V and J ends lost 2 bases and 9 bases, in that order; junction bases with no gene match: 6. The CDR3 contains 14 residues. Germline V gene sequence: CDR1 MDHEN, CDR2 SYDVKM. For the CDR3, the DNA is TGTGCCAGCAGTTTACAGGGACTAGTTGGTGAGCAGTTCTTC. Amino acids: CASSLQGLVGEQFF.

CDR3: CASSLSRDEKLFF. The CDR3 nucleotides are TGTGCCAGCAGTTTATCTAGGGATGAAAAACTGTTTTTT. This chain joins TRBV27 and TRBJ1-4; D remains ambiguous. CDR1 and CDR2 (germline): MNHEY, SMNVEV (reference sequence). The CDR3 runs to 13 residues. V dropped 0 bases and J dropped 6 bases, with 5 bases sitting between them.

The chain links TRBV5-1 to TRBJ1-1, with TRBD1 as a possible D gene (6 bases). Germline CDR1 SGHRS, CDR2 YFSETQ. CDR3 size: 15 residues. V dropped 1 base and J dropped 3 bases, with 13 bases sitting between them. This CDR3 is CASSLSPGVYTEAFF. For the CDR3, the DNA is TGCGCCAGCAGCTTGTCGCCAGGGGTTTACACTGAAGCTTTCTTT.

V is TRBV4-3 and J is TRBJ2-7; unclear D gene. This CDR3 contains 14 residues. CDR1 LGHNA and CDR2 YSLEER come from the germline V gene. V was cut by 7 bases and J by 2 bases, with 15 bases left in between. In DNA form, the CDR3 reads TGCGCCAGCAAACCCCAGGTCAGCCCCTACGAGCAGTACTTC. Translation: CASKPQVSPYEQYF.

J is TRBJ2-1 and V is TRBV5-1, with TRBD2 matching over 8 bases. Germline CDR1 and CDR2: SGHRS and YFSETQ. V was clipped by 6 bases and J by 8 bases; unmatched bases: 7. The CDR3 covers 13 residues. The CDR3 DNA is TGCGCCAGCAAACGACTAGCGATCGATGAGCAGTTCTTC. Encoded protein: CASKRLAIDEQFF. Full variable domain (missing parts from reference TRBV5-1 and TRBJ2-1): KAGVTQTPRYLIKTRGQQVTLSCSPISGHRSVSWYQQTPGQGLQFLFEYFSETQRNKGNFPGRFSGRQFSNSRSEMNVSTLELGDSALYLCASKRLAIDEQFFGPGTRLTVL.

The rearrangement links TRBV2 to TRBJ2-2, with 10 bases aligning to TRBD2. Germline-derived CDR1 and CDR2 are SNHLY and FYNNEI. There are 17 residues in the CDR3. V lost 6 bases and J lost 1; bases outside the gene matches: 8. As DNA, the CDR3 is TGTGCCAGCAGCACCCCCGTAGCGGGAGGGAACACCGGGGAGCTGTTTTTT. This translates into CASSTPVAGGNTGELFF.

The J gene is TRBJ2-1, the V gene TRBV5-1; D gene ambiguous. The germline V gene has CDR1 SGHRS and CDR2 YFSETQ. The CDR3 sequence is 12 residues long. V was pared by 2 bases and J by 15 bases, with 15 bases between. The CDR3 loop reads CASSFELPPGFF. The DNA of the CDR3 is TGCGCCAGCAGCTTTGAACTCCCCCCGGGGTTCTTC.

V gene TRBV5-1 combines with J gene TRBJ2-1, with D perhaps matching TRBD1 or TRBD2 (5 bases each). The CDR3 covers 13 residues. V was cut by 4 bases and J by 6 bases, with 11 bases left in between. The germline CDR1 and CDR2 sequences are SGHRS and YFSETQ. CDR3 nucleotides: TGCGCCAGCAGCCCCGAGGGGCTCAATGAGCAGTTCTTC. This codes for CASSPEGLNEQFF.